The rows below give T cell receptor beta chains drawn from one sample of a study of T cell responses to AZD1222 COVID-19 vaccine. Sequencing used immunoSEQ multiplex PCR; TCRdb keeps in-frame clones, though not all of them. This sample carries some 130,000 clones, roughly 82% of them seen once, and the ten largest clones take approximately 4%. The sample in question was peripheral blood, obtained on day 0 of AZD1222 vaccination. These receptors were collected from an adult in good health. The CDR3 runs from the conserved cysteine through the conserved F or W. Each record gives: D gene, J gene, V gene, clone size, CDR3 DNA, CDR3 protein. The D gene is left open where the match is weak. Rows give clone size only sometimes, using once, few, many, or a class for an expanded clone.

. TRBJ2-2 TRBV5-1 . TGCGCCAGCAGCGACCCCTCGATAGGCACCGGGGAGCTGTTTTTT CASSDPSIGTGELFF
. TRBJ1-1 TRBV5-1 . TGCGCCAGCAGCTTGGATTCGAGGAACACTGAAGCTTTCTTT CASSLDSRNTEAFF
. TRBJ1-2 TRBV3-1/TRBV3-2 . TGTGCCAGCAGCGGACAGAATAACTATGGCTACACCTTC CASSGQNNYGYTF
. TRBJ1-3 TRBV13 . TGTGCCAGCAAGGAAGTACGGTTCTCTGGAAACACCATATATTTT CASKEVRFSGNTIYF
. TRBJ2-3 TRBV19 . TGTGCCAGTAGTCTTCTACAGGGAGTCGGCACAGATACGCAGTATTTT CASSLLQGVGTDTQYF
TRBD1 TRBJ2-7 TRBV5-5 . TGTGCCAGCAGTTTTCCGGACAGGGCCGCCTACGAGCAGTACTTC CASSFPDRAAYEQYF
. TRBJ1-1 TRBV19 . TGTGCCAGTAGTATTACAGGTCGAACTGAAGCTTTCTTT CASSITGRTEAFF
. TRBJ2-7 TRBV13 . TGTGCCAGCAGCCGGGCGGGAATCTCCTACGAGCAGTACTTC CASSRAGISYEQYF
. TRBJ2-7 TRBV11-3 . TGTGCCAGCAGCCCTCGGCGGGCCACTGCGGGCGAGCAGTACTTC CASSPRRATAGEQYF
TRBD1 TRBJ2-3 TRBV7-2 . TGTGCCAGCAGCCCCGGGACAGCACCCACAGATACGCAGTATTTT CASSPGTAPTDTQYF
TRBD1 TRBJ2-1 TRBV5-1 . TGCGCCAGCAGCGCCTCCGGGACAGTCTACAATGAGCAGTTCTTC CASSASGTVYNEQFF
. TRBJ2-1 TRBV7-2 once TGTGCCAGCAGCTTAGTCGCGGGACAGCTTATCTACAATGAGCAGTTCTTC CASSLVAGQLIYNEQFF
TRBD2 TRBJ2-7 TRBV10-3 . TGTGCCATCAGCGGGGGGGCGCAAGAGCAGTACTTC CAISGGAQEQYF
. TRBJ2-7 TRBV2 . TGTGCCAGCAGTGAAGGCCGGGACTCCTACGAGCAGTACTTC CASSEGRDSYEQYF
. TRBJ1-5 TRBV2 . TGTGCCAGCAAGGACATATCATCAGGCGATCAGCCCCAGCATTTT CASKDISSGDQPQHF
. TRBJ1-5 TRBV19 . TGTGCCAGTAGTTATGCTGGGAACAATCAGCCCCAGCATTTT CASSYAGNNQPQHF
. TRBJ1-6 TRBV20-1 . TGCAGTGCTAGTGTTGACAGAAATTCACCCCTCCACTTT CSASVDRNSPLHF
TRBD1 TRBJ1-2 TRBV3-1/TRBV3-2 . TGTGCCAGCAGCCCATACAGGGGCTTTAACTATGGCTACACCTTC CASSPYRGFNYGYTF
. TRBJ2-7 TRBV5-5 few TGTGCCAGCAGCTTGACAGGGTCTGGCCCTTACGAGCAGTACTTC CASSLTGSGPYEQYF
. TRBJ1-1 TRBV10-1 . TGCGCCAGCAGTAAAGACAGCCCGAACACTGAAGCTTTCTTT CASSKDSPNTEAFF
. TRBJ1-5 TRBV12-3/TRBV12-4 . TGTGCCAGCACCTCCCTAGGTCAGCCCCAGCATTTT CASTSLGQPQHF
. TRBJ1-6 TRBV11-2 once TGTGCCAGCAGCCGGACGGGTAATAATTCACCCCTCCACTTT CASSRTGNNSPLHF
. TRBJ1-2 TRBV6-1 few TGTGCCAGCAGTGAAGCGAGCAGGGTTTACAGCTATGGCTACACCTTC CASSEASRVYSYGYTF
. TRBJ1-1 TRBV10-3 . TGTGCCACAGCTATGAACACTGAAGCTTTCTTT CATAMNTEAFF
. TRBJ2-7 TRBV4-2 . TGTGCCAGCAGCCAAGATGAGACAAGCTACGAGCAGTACTTC CASSQDETSYEQYF
. TRBJ1-1 TRBV28 . TGTGCCAGCAGTTTGTCGGGGGCGCTCACTGAAGCTTTCTTT CASSLSGALTEAFF
. TRBJ2-2 TRBV24-1 once TGTGCCACCAGTGATGGAGCCGGGGAGCTGTTTTTT CATSDGAGELFF
. TRBJ2-7 TRBV30 . TGTGCCTGGAGTGTACGGAGGCAGGGGGGAGGCGAGCAGTACTTC CAWSVRRQGGGEQYF
. TRBJ1-5 TRBV29-1 once TGCAGCGTTGGTAAGTGGACGAGGGGCGGGCATTTT CSVGKWTRGGHF
TRBD1 TRBJ1-2 TRBV3-1/TRBV3-2 few TGTGCCAGCAGCCTCACCGGGACAGCCTATGGCTACACCTTC CASSLTGTAYGYTF
TRBD1 TRBJ1-1 TRBV6-5 . TGTGCCAGCAGTTCGACAGGGGCGCGGGGCACTGAAGCTTTCTTT CASSSTGARGTEAFF
. TRBJ2-7 TRBV5-1 once TGCGCCAGCAGCTTGGCCGCGGCAGTCGGCGGTGAGCAGTACTTC CASSLAAAVGGEQYF
. TRBJ1-1 TRBV18 . TGTGCCAGCTCACCTGCCGGTACGAACACTGAAGCTTTCTTT CASSPAGTNTEAFF
TRBD1 TRBJ1-6 TRBV16 . TGTGCCAGCAGCCAGGGGACAGCCAATTCACCCCTCCACTTT CASSQGTANSPLHF
. TRBJ1-2 TRBV25-1 . TGTGCCAGCAGTGAATCAGGGGTAGGTGGCTACACCTTC CASSESGVGGYTF
TRBD2 TRBJ2-2 TRBV5-1 few TGCGCCAGCAGCCCGGAGGTCGCGGGGGGCCCGTCCGGCGGGGAGCTGTTTTTT CASSPEVAGGPSGGELFF
. TRBJ1-1 TRBV11-2 few TGTGCCAGCAGCTCCCACCGTTACTACACTGAAGCTTTCTTT CASSSHRYYTEAFF
TRBD1 TRBJ2-7 TRBV28 once TGTGCCAGCAGTTCTTCTGCGACAGGGGCTACCGAGCAGTACTTC CASSSSATGATEQYF
. TRBJ1-4 TRBV5-1 . TGCGCCAGCAGCTTGGCAGGGACAACTAATGAAAAACTGTTTTTT CASSLAGTTNEKLFF
. TRBJ1-1 TRBV29-1 . TGCAGCGTTGTTGGGATTAACTTAAACACTGAAGCTTTCTTT CSVVGINLNTEAFF
. TRBJ1-2 TRBV5-1 . TGCGCCAGCAGCACAGACGGGGGGTCCTATGGCTACACCTTC CASSTDGGSYGYTF
. TRBJ2-2 TRBV7-2 . TGTGCCAGCAGCTTAGAAGGGTACTCGAACACCGGGGAGCTGTTTTTT CASSLEGYSNTGELFF
TRBD1 TRBJ2-7 TRBV7-7 . TGTGCTAGCAGCGCCAACCCACCGGGACAGGGTTCCGAGCAGTACTTC CASSANPPGQGSEQYF
. TRBJ2-3 TRBV3-1/TRBV3-2 . TGTGCCAGCAGCCCCCAGCAAGATACGCAGTATTTT CASSPQQDTQYF
. TRBJ1-4 TRBV7-2 . TGTGCCAGCAGCCCCTCACCCCAGAAAATTGAAAAACTGTTTTTT CASSPSPQKIEKLFF
. TRBJ1-1 TRBV28 . TGTGCCAGCAGTTTTGGGGGGTTCACTGAAGCTTTCTTT CASSFGGFTEAFF
. TRBJ1-1 TRBV25-1 . TGTGCCAGCCGCCACACAGGCGGCGGCACTGAAGCTTTCTTT CASRHTGGGTEAFF
. TRBJ1-2 TRBV5-4 . TGTGCCAGCAGCGAAGGGCCCGAAAACTATGGCTACACCTTC CASSEGPENYGYTF
. TRBJ1-1 TRBV28 . TGTGCCAGCAGTTTACGTGTCGGGAACACTGAAGCTTTCTTT CASSLRVGNTEAFF
. TRBJ2-7 TRBV28 . TGTGCCAGCAGTTCCTTGTGGGGCAAGGCGAACTTC CASSSLWGKANF
. TRBJ1-2 TRBV7-9 . TGTGCCAGCAGCTCCGCCCGGGTAAGGGATGATGGCTACACCTTC CASSSARVRDDGYTF
TRBD1 TRBJ1-2 TRBV7-2 . TGTGCCAGCAGTACGGACAGGCTTAACTATGGCTACACCTTC CASSTDRLNYGYTF